A selection of T cell receptor beta chains follows, all from one sample in a study of OX40 agonist ivuxolimab in advanced cancers. The data were produced by immunoSEQ multiplex PCR, yet TCRdb's version contains in-frame clones alone and is incomplete. The data show some 150,000 clones, with about 92% seen just once and over 0.8% held by the top ten. Material: CD4+ or CD8+ T cells sorted from blood, obtained in a trial of the OX40 agonist ivuxolimab. The receptor set was obtained from an adult with an advanced solid tumor such as melanoma, head and neck, liver or kidney cancer. Each CDR3 is given with its conserved first and last residue. Fields, in order: CDR3 length, V gene, D gene, J gene, clone size, CDR3 protein, CDR3 DNA. A D gene is named only where the DNA matches it firmly. Some rows have no size entry. The others give once, few or many, or a class for an expanded clone.

15	TRBV7-9	-	TRBJ1-2	-	CASSLGAKSNYGYTF	TGTGCCAGCAGCTTAGGTGCGAAATCTAACTATGGCTACACCTTC
15	TRBV7-2	TRBD2	TRBJ2-1	-	CASSLVAGGRNEQFF	TGTGCCAGCAGCTTAGTAGCGGGGGGGCGCAATGAGCAGTTCTTC
14	TRBV5-6	-	TRBJ2-7	-	CASSLGTWGYEQYF	TGTGCCAGCAGCTTGGGTACATGGGGGTACGAGCAGTACTTC
13	TRBV6-1	-	TRBJ1-1	-	CASMETVNTEAFF	TGTGCCAGCATGGAGACTGTGAACACTGAAGCTTTCTTT
13	TRBV5-1	-	TRBJ2-1	-	CASSLEQFYEQFF	TGCGCCAGCAGCTTGGAACAATTTTATGAGCAGTTCTTC
13	TRBV6-4	-	TRBJ1-2	-	CASSDYLNYGYTF	TGTGCCAGCAGTGACTACCTTAACTATGGCTACACCTTC
12	TRBV5-1	-	TRBJ1-1	-	CASSFPATEAFF	TGCGCCAGCAGCTTCCCCGCGACAGAAGCTTTCTTT
14	TRBV7-2	-	TRBJ2-2	-	CASSYRGGNGELFF	TGTGCCAGCAGCTACAGGGGCGGGAACGGGGAGCTGTTTTTT
14	TRBV10-3	TRBD1	TRBJ1-4	-	CASRTGGRDEKLFF	TGTGCCAGCAGAACAGGGGGCCGGGATGAAAAACTGTTTTTT
14	TRBV5-4	-	TRBJ2-3	-	CASSLMGSTDTQYF	TGTGCCAGCAGCTTGATGGGGTCCACAGATACGCAGTATTTT
14	TRBV5-1	-	TRBJ1-1	-	CASGSTRGDTEAFF	TGCGCCAGCGGCTCCACGAGGGGGGACACTGAAGCTTTCTTT
11	TRBV10-2	-	TRBJ1-2	-	CASLQANGYTF	TGCGCCAGCCTACAAGCAAATGGCTACACCTTC
13	TRBV14	-	TRBJ2-1	-	CASSRLDYNEQFF	TGTGCCAGCAGTCGACTTGACTACAATGAGCAGTTCTTC
13	TRBV6-5	TRBD1	TRBJ1-1	-	CASSYRTGDVLFF	TGTGCCAGCAGTTACCGGACAGGGGACGTTCTTTTCTTT
15	TRBV19	-	TRBJ2-2	-	CASTRDQLTTGELFF	TGTGCCAGTACCCGGGACCAATTAACTACCGGGGAGCTGTTTTTT
14	TRBV6-1	-	TRBJ1-2	-	CASSPTGPHYGYTF	TGTGCCAGCAGTCCGACAGGACCGCACTATGGCTACACCTTC
16	TRBV14	TRBD2	TRBJ2-5	-	CASSAGTSGREETQYF	TGTGCCAGCAGCGCCGGGACTAGCGGGAGGGAAGAGACCCAGTACTTC
14	TRBV2	TRBD1	TRBJ2-1	-	CASKGDRGIGEQFF	TGTGCCAGCAAAGGGGACAGGGGGATCGGGGAGCAGTTCTTC
16	TRBV6-6	TRBD1	TRBJ2-7	-	CASSLGGTGVGYEQYF	TGTGCCAGCAGTTTGGGAGGGACAGGGGTCGGCTACGAGCAGTACTTC
12	TRBV10-3	-	TRBJ2-7	-	CAISEYSYEQYF	TGTGCCATCAGTGAGTATTCATACGAGCAGTACTTC
13	TRBV4-1	-	TRBJ1-2	-	CASSRGQNYGYTF	TGCGCCAGCAGCCGAGGACAGAACTATGGCTACACCTTC
15	TRBV4-1	TRBD2	TRBJ2-1	-	CASSQPRLANNEQFF	TGCGCCAGCAGCCAACCCCGACTAGCGAACAATGAGCAGTTCTTC
10	TRBV6-5	-	TRBJ2-7	-	CASRTYEQYF	TGTGCCAGCAGGACCTACGAGCAGTACTTC
15	TRBV9	TRBD1	TRBJ2-7	-	CASSVGQGVIARKYF	TGTGCCAGCAGCGTCGGACAGGGGGTAATAGCCCGTAAGTACTTC
14	TRBV5-1	TRBD1	TRBJ1-1	-	CASSPRGVGTEAFF	TGCGCCAGCAGCCCCAGGGGGGTGGGCACTGAAGCTTTCTTT
13	TRBV5-6	-	TRBJ2-5	-	CTSISAAGETQYF	TGTACCAGCATATCGGCGGCGGGGGAGACCCAGTACTTC
14	TRBV7-2	TRBD2	TRBJ2-7	-	CASSLASGRYEQYF	TGTGCCAGCAGCTTAGCTAGCGGGAGGTACGAGCAGTACTTC
14	TRBV11-2	TRBD1	TRBJ2-5	-	CASSLRQGAETQYF	TGTGCCAGCAGCTTACGGCAGGGGGCAGAGACCCAGTACTTC
13	TRBV5-1	-	TRBJ1-2	-	CASSPPGNYGYTF	TGCGCCAGCAGCCCGCCGGGAAACTATGGCTACACCTTC
16	TRBV2	TRBD1	TRBJ1-6	-	CASSVTGTGVIGALHF	TGTGCCAGCAGTGTGACCGGGACAGGGGTGATCGGGGCCCTCCACTTT
13	TRBV4-2	-	TRBJ1-2	-	CASSLQGNYGYTF	TGTGCCAGCAGCTTGCAGGGAAACTATGGCTACACCTTC
14	TRBV19	TRBD1	TRBJ2-2	-	CATRDREYSGELFF	TGTGCCACCCGGGACAGGGAGTACTCCGGGGAGCTGTTTTTT
17	TRBV16	TRBD1	TRBJ2-3	-	CASSQSVGQGRTDTQYF	TGTGCCAGCAGCCAATCCGTTGGACAGGGTAGGACAGATACGCAGTATTTT
15	TRBV6-1	-	TRBJ2-2	-	CASSENTPAIGELFF	TGTGCCAGCAGTGAAAATACCCCGGCCATCGGGGAGCTGTTTTTT
15	TRBV7-9	-	TRBJ2-7	-	CASSLVAGTSYEQYF	TGTGCCAGCAGCTTAGTTGCAGGTACTAGCTACGAGCAGTACTTC
15	TRBV18	TRBD1	TRBJ1-2	-	CASSPTPGTANGYTF	TGTGCCAGCTCACCTACTCCCGGGACAGCGAATGGCTACACCTTC
16	TRBV5-4	TRBD1	TRBJ1-1	-	CASSLLNRGLNTEAFF	TGTGCCAGCAGCTTGCTTAACAGGGGATTGAACACTGAAGCTTTCTTT
12	TRBV25-1	-	TRBJ2-7	-	CASSESPLEQYF	TGTGCCAGCAGTGAAAGCCCCCTCGAGCAGTACTTC
14	TRBV19	-	TRBJ2-2	once	CASGRQEGRGELFF	TGTGCCAGTGGAAGACAGGAAGGAAGGGGGGAGCTGTTTTTT
16	TRBV5-4	-	TRBJ1-6	-	CASSLGGISYNSPLHF	TGTGCCAGCAGCTTGGGCGGAATCTCCTATAATTCACCCCTCCACTTT
14	TRBV30	-	TRBJ2-7	-	CAWSDPGPVYEQYF	TGTGCCTGGAGTGACCCGGGTCCCGTTTACGAGCAGTACTTC
14	TRBV7-2	-	TRBJ2-5	-	CASSLAQGRETQYF	TGTGCCAGCAGCTTGGCCCAGGGGAGAGAGACCCAGTACTTC
15	TRBV9	-	TRBJ1-2	-	CASSVEARGGNGYTF	TGTGCCAGCAGCGTAGAGGCGCGGGGAGGGAATGGCTACACCTTC
14	TRBV7-2	-	TRBJ1-1	-	CASSFTPGDTEAFF	TGTGCCAGCAGCTTTACCCCGGGGGACACTGAAGCTTTCTTT
14	TRBV6-6	-	TRBJ1-1	once	CASSYGGMTTEAFF	TGTGCCAGCAGTTACGGGGGGATGACAACTGAAGCTTTCTTT
13	TRBV5-1	-	TRBJ2-5	-	CASSLGPQETQYF	TGCGCCAGCAGCTTGGGCCCTCAAGAGACCCAGTACTTC
16	TRBV28	TRBD1	TRBJ2-2	-	CASSPSRTGGTGELFF	TGTGCCAGCAGTCCTTCCCGGACAGGGGGAACCGGGGAGCTGTTTTTT
14	TRBV5-1	-	TRBJ1-5	-	CASSLGAGYQPQHF	TGCGCCAGCAGCTTGGGGGCAGGGTATCAGCCCCAGCATTTT
15	TRBV7-7	TRBD2	TRBJ2-5	-	CASSPRGGSEETQYF	TGTGCTAGCAGCCCCCGGGGGGGATCTGAGGAGACCCAGTACTTC
13	TRBV5-5	-	TRBJ2-5	-	CASSLDKKETQYF	TGTGCCAGCAGCTTGGACAAAAAAGAGACCCAGTACTTC
14	TRBV10-1	TRBD1	TRBJ2-7	-	CASSESGQAYEQYF	TGCGCCAGCAGTGAGTCTGGACAGGCCTACGAGCAGTACTTC
14	TRBV7-2	-	TRBJ1-5	-	CASSLVQGNQPQHF	TGTGCCAGCAGCTTAGTACAGGGCAATCAGCCCCAGCATTTT
14	TRBV29-1	TRBD1	TRBJ2-5	once	CSVVTRDRQETQYF	TGCAGCGTTGTGACAAGGGACAGGCAAGAGACCCAGTACTTC
15	TRBV10-3	TRBD2	TRBJ2-1	-	CAIRGRTSGGHEQFF	TGTGCCATCAGGGGTAGGACTAGCGGGGGCCACGAGCAGTTCTTC
15	TRBV2	-	TRBJ2-5	-	CASSYFGGGQETQYF	TGTGCCAGCAGTTACTTCGGGGGCGGACAAGAGACCCAGTACTTC
15	TRBV5-4	-	TRBJ2-7	-	CASSVGAPSSYEQYF	TGTGCCAGCAGCGTTGGGGCGCCAAGCTCCTACGAGCAGTACTTC
15	TRBV5-5	-	TRBJ1-5	-	CASSLLDRLNQPQHF	TGTGCCAGCAGCTTGCTTGACAGACTCAATCAGCCCCAGCATTTT
15	TRBV27	TRBD1	TRBJ1-1	-	CASSSHRGRPSEAFF	TGTGCCAGCAGTTCGCACAGGGGCCGCCCGAGTGAAGCTTTCTTT